The 14 T cell receptor beta chains given below trace back to one sample, sequenced in a study of CD8 T cells in Susac syndrome. Reverse transcription of roughly 0.5 to 1 ug RNA was carried out with random hexamers. TCRdb recomputed calls from the immunoSEQ multiplex PCR reads with MiXCR, one row per CDR3 protein. The sample includes about 250,000 distinct CDR3 sequences, roughly 95% of them seen just once. What was sequenced was CD4+ T cells from PBMCs. The receptors were sampled from a human donor with multiple sclerosis.

The chain recombines TRBV20-1 with TRBJ2-7, with TRBD1 matching 7 bases. The CDR3 contains 12 residues. With V trimmed by 5 bases and J by 3 bases, 4 bases remained unmatched. Germline V gene lookup returns CDR1 DFQATT and CDR2 SNEGSKA (reference sequence). The CDR3 protein is CSAGGTDYEQYV. The CDR3 DNA follows: TGCAGTGCTGGTGGGACAGACTACGAGCAGTACGTC.

This chain uses TRBV20-1 with TRBJ2-6, with 7 bases fitting TRBD2. With V trimmed by 0 bases and J by 0 bases, 2 bases remained unmatched. The CDR3 totals 16 residues. In germline, CDR1 is DFQATT, CDR2 SNEGSKA (reference sequence). DNA of the CDR3: TGCAGTGCTAGAGAGGGGGGGTCCTCTGGGGCCAACGTCCTGACTTTC. Translating it yields CSAREGGSSGANVLTF.

The DNA for the CDR3 is TGCGCCACCGGCCGGGTCGGGACCGGGGAGCTGTTTTTT. It is translated as CATGRVGTGELFF. This sequence joins TRBV4-1 and TRBJ2-2; no reliable D call. The ends were cut back, 10 bases at V and 5 bases at J, with 14 bases in the middle. Germline V gives CDR1 MGHRA, CDR2 YSYEKL. CDR3 length: 13 residues.

V usage is TRBV5-4 and J usage is TRBJ2-3; D is unresolved. V was cut by 5 bases and J by 2 bases, with 12 bases left in between. From germline, CDR1 is SGHNT and CDR2 YYREEE (reference sequence). The CDR3 consists of 14 residues. The CDR3 region is CASRLGLPTDTQYF. CDR3 nucleotide sequence: TGTGCCAGCAGATTAGGGTTACCCACAGATACGCAGTATTTT.

The DNA for the CDR3 is TGCAGCGTGCGGGAGTCCAAAGAGACCCAGTACTTC. Residues: CSVRESKETQYF. The V and J genes are TRBV29-1 and TRBJ2-5; 7 nucleotides agree with TRBD2. Looked up from germline, CDR1 is SQVTM and CDR2 is ANQGSEA. The CDR3 sequence is 12 residues long. Trimming took 6 bases from V and 3 from J; bases not matched to a gene: 4.

CDR3 nucleotides: TGCAGCGTTGAACCAGTCACAGATACGCAGTATTTT. It codes for CSVEPVTDTQYF. The rearrangement joins TRBV29-1 to TRBJ2-3; D unresolved. The CDR3 runs to 12 residues. V was trimmed by 2 bases and J by 2 bases, leaving 5 bases between them. Germline CDR1 is SQVTM and CDR2 is ANQGSEA.

The chain links TRBV5-1 to TRBJ1-1, with no clear D. Germline CDR1 and CDR2: SGHRS and YFSETQ. Trimming removed 0 bases at V and 3 bases at J, with 9 bases between. This CDR3 spans 14 amino acids. The chain's CDR3 is CASSLGQTDTEAFF. CDR3 nucleotide sequence: TGCGCCAGCAGCTTGGGGCAGACTGACACTGAAGCTTTCTTT.

The chain couples TRBV30 to TRBJ1-2, with TRBD1 as a possible D gene (6 bases). Germline V lookup: CDR1 GTSNPN, CDR2 SVGIG (reference sequence). V lost 0 bases to trimming and J lost 6 bases, with 14 bases between them. The CDR3 runs 14 residues. The CDR3 region is CAWSVGEGGNGYTF. DNA of the CDR3: TGTGCCTGGAGTGTCGGTGAGGGGGGAAATGGCTACACCTTC.

The rearrangement joins TRBV25-1 to TRBJ2-7; 9 bases are shared with TRBD1. This CDR3 contains 19 residues. V shed 7 bases, J shed 0 bases, and the junction held 19 bases outside the gene matches. Germline CDR1 reads MGHDK; CDR2 reads SYGVNS. In DNA form, the CDR3 reads TGTGCCAGCACGTTTAAGGGGGACAGGGCGATTCCGGTCTCCTACGAGCAGTACGTC. Its protein product is CASTFKGDRAIPVSYEQYV.

This clonotype occurred once. CDR3 sequence: CASSQRDRASGYTF. CDR3 DNA: TGTGCCAGCAGCCAAAGGGACAGGGCTAGTGGCTACACCTTC. The chain combines TRBV3-1 with TRBJ1-2; 9 nucleotides match TRBD1. Per germline, CDR1 LGHDT and CDR2 YNNKEL (reference sequence). CDR3 size: 14 residues. V dropped 2 bases and J dropped 7; count of bases not matched to a gene: 5.

This sequence joins TRBV24-1 and TRBJ2-1; D assignment may be TRBD1 or TRBD2 (6 bases each). Germline CDR1 is KGHDR and CDR2 is SFDVKD. The CDR3 covers 16 residues. The V and J ends lost 0 bases and 7 bases respectively, with 15 bases between them. The CDR3: CATSDLSGGLGNEQFF. The CDR3 DNA follows: TGTGCCACCAGTGATTTGTCCGGGGGCCTCGGAAATGAGCAGTTCTTC.

The CDR3 nucleotides are TGTGCCAGCAGTCCGGGACAGACGAACACTGAAGCTTTCTTT. Its protein is CASSPGQTNTEAFF. V usage is TRBV28 and J usage is TRBJ1-1; 7 positions match TRBD1. V shed 5 bases and J 1 base; nucleotides not matched to a gene: 4. The CDR3 runs 14 residues. In germline, CDR1 is MDHEN, CDR2 SYDVKM.

This rearrangement joins TRBV18 to TRBJ2-1; TRBD2 agrees at 13 bases. Germline V gene sequence: CDR1 KGHSH, CDR2 LQKENI. The CDR3 covers 16 residues. Trimming cost V 5 bases and J 5 bases; bases outside gene matches: 6. The CDR3 spells CASSSRLAGGNNEQFF. The CDR3 DNA reads TGTGCCAGCTCATCTCGACTAGCGGGAGGCAACAATGAGCAGTTCTTC.

The DNA of the CDR3 is TGTGCCAGCAGTGAAGTTGACAGCTCCTGGTCCTACGAGCAGTACGTC. It yields the protein CASSEVDSSWSYEQYV. The gene calls are TRBV6-1 and TRBJ2-7; weak D call: TRBD1 (5 bases). With 1 base removed from V and 1 base from J, the gap between germline ends came to 14 bases. Per the germline V gene, CDR1 is MNHNS and CDR2 is SASEGT. The CDR3 has 16 residues.